This TCR beta chain was sequenced in a study of cytotoxic CD8 clonotypes in ibrutinib-treated CLL (dated by TCRdb to the early 2020s). Study-level background: The cohort included approximately 15 treatment-naive and under 13 relapsed/refractory patients; some 18 were IGHV unmutated. Responses were partial in approximately 24 patients and complete in 2; after median around 72 months follow-up, around 15 stayed in remission and 12 progressed. The response samples were drawn at a median of roughly eleven months into treatment, with a range of roughly 6 to 36 months. An average of around 250,000 productive templates and around 100,000 productive rearrangements was obtained per sample. Longitudinal samples were obtainable from about 30% of the roughly 90 participants in the trial. Cryopreserved peripheral blood mononuclear cells were collected before treatment, at response, and at either disease progression or sustained remission. Patients were still on ibrutinib when every remission and progressive disease sample was collected. Study-level results and caveats: Baseline clonality exceeded that of age-matched healthy donors and correlated strongly with circulating CD8+ T-cell counts. Clonality rose at ibrutinib response, remained stable during sustained remission, and dropped back toward baseline at progression. Public clonotypes were rare and either shrank or stayed stable during treatment, and the rise in clonality at ibrutinib response reflected expansion of private clonotypes. Sampling times were not matched between sustained-remission and progressing patients, and lymph node repertoires were not studied.

Each clonotype received, on average, about 9.7x coverage in deep resolution sequencing performed on a MiSeq, where the target depth lay between 1 in 1 million and 1 in 200,000 T cells. The immunoSEQ hsTCRB Kit was used to generate the TCR beta libraries. For the original study's pipeline: ImmunoSEQ Data Assistant and ImmunoSEQ Analyzer were used for data analysis, and V, D and J genes were assigned according to IMGT definitions. Clonality, with values ranging from 0 to 1, was calculated as one minus the normalized Shannon entropy of productive rearrangement frequencies. Only overrepresented clonotypes making up at least 0.05% of the repertoire of each patient were included in the public clonotype analysis. About twelve repertoires from age-matched healthy donors, obtained from immuneACCESS, served as clonality controls. This is the immuneACCESS table as TCRdb keeps it, with only in-frame sequences that have V and J called. A part of the clones is gone; compared with another copy, unresolved V genes explain less than half, and the rest is unexplained. The V and J calls and clone size were taken over from that table, and D and trimming were inferred from the DNA. Within this sample are roughly 97,000 clones, with approximately 78% of them counted one time only. The ten most abundant clones make up approximately 30% of the sample.

About this clone itself: Its antigen specificity is not known. Base qualities are not provided; no much larger clone lies one nucleotide away.

Its CDR3 holds 13 amino acids, cysteine through phenylalanine. The read is trimmed to its CDR3 DNA, 39 bases read in frame from base 1. A distance of 6 bases separates the germline ends of V and J, which lose 1 base and 5 bases respectively. Taken from the germline V gene, the CDR1 and CDR2 loops are SGHAT and FQNNGV. Explained via the paper, the time point label denotes: about eleven months on ibrutinib. Around 2 micrograms of genomic DNA were extracted from cryopreserved PBMCs for TCR beta library preparation. Longitudinal blood samples from CLL patients on ibrutinib monotherapy were analyzed using high-throughput TCR beta sequencing. The patients took part in an open-label, single-center phase 2 trial of ibrutinib monotherapy.

The sequences come from PBMCs, collected after 12 months of ibrutinib treatment. The clonotype was recovered from a human donor with chronic lymphocytic leukemia. The chain was built from TRBV11-2 and TRBJ1-5; a confident D gene designation cannot be given. The DNA reads as follows: TGTGCCAGCAGCTTAGTTCCAGATCAGCCCCAGCATTTT. Translated, it reads CASSLVPDQPQHF.